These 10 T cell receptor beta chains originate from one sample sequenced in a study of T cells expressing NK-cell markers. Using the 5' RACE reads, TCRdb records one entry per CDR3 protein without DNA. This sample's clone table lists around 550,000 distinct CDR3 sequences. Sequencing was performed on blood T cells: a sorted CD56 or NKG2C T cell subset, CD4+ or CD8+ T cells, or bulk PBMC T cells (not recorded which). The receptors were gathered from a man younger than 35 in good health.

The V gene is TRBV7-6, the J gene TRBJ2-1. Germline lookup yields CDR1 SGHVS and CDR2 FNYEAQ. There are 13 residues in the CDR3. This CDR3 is CASSLGGARSQFF.

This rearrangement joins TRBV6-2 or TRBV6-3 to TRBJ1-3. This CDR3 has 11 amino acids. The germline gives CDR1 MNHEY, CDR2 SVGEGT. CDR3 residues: CASFGVNTIYF.

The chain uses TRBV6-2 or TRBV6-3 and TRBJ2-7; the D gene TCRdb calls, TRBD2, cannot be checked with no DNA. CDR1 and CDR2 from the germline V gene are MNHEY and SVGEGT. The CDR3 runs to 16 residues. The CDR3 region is CASSSRGLAGSYEQYF.

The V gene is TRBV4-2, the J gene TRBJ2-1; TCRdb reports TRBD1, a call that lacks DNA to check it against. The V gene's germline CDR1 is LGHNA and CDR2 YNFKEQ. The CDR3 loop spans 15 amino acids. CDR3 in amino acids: CASSLRVASYNEQFF.

CDR3 in amino acids: CASSFYGDPKVEQYF. The chain links TRBV12-3 or TRBV12-4 to TRBJ2-7; TCRdb indicates TRBD1, and absent DNA this call remains unverified. CDR3 length equals 15 residues.

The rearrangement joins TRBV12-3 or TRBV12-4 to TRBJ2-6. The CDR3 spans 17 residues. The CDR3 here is CASSFSFGVEGANVLTF.

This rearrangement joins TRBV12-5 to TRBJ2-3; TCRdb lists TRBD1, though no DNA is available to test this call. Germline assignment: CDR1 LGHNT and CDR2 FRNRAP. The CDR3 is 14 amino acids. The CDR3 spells CASGTGEGTDTQYF. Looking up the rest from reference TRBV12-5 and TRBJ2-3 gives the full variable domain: DARVTQTPRHKVTEMGQEVTMRCQPILGHNTVFWYRQTMMQGLELLAYFRNRAPLDDSGMPKDRFSAEMPDATLATLKIQPSEPRDSAVYFCASGTGEGTDTQYFGPGTRLTVL.

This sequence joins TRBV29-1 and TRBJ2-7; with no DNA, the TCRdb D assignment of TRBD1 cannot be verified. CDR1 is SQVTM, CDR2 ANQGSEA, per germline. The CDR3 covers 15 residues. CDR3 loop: CSVLQLRDRAYEQYF.

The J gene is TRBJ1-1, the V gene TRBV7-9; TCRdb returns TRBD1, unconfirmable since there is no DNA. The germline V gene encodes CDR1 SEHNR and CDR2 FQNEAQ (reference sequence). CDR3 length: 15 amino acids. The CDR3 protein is CASSFAGTDYTEAFF.

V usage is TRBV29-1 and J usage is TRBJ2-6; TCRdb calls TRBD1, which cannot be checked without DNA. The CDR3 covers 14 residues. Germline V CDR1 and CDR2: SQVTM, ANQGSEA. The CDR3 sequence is CSVARTAGANVLTF. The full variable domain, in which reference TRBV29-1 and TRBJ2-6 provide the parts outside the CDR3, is SAVISQKPSRDICQRGTSLTIQCQVDSQVTMMFWYRQQPGQSLTLIATANQGSEATYESGFVIDKFPISRPNLTFSTLTVSNMSPEDSSIYLCSVARTAGANVLTFGAGSRLTVL.